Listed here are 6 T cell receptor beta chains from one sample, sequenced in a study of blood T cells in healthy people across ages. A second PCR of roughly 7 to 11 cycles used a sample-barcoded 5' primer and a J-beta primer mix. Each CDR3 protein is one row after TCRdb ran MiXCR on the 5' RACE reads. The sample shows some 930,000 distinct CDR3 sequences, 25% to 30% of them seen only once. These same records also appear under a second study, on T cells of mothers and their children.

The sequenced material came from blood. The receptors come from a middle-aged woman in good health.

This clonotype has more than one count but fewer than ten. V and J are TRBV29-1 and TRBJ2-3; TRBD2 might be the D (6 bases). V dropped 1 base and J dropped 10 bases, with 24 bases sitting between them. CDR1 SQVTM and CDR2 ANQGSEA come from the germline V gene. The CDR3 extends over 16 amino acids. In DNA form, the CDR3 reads TGCAGCGTTGAAGCGCCGGGGGATTCACGGCCATGGCCGCAGTATTTT. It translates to CSVEAPGDSRPWPQYF.

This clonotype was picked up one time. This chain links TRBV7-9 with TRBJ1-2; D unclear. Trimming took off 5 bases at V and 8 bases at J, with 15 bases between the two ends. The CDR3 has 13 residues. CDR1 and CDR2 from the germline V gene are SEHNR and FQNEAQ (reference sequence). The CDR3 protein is CASSPRRTGGYTF. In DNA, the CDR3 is TGTGCCAGCAGCCCCCGGCGGACGGGCGGCTACACCTTC.

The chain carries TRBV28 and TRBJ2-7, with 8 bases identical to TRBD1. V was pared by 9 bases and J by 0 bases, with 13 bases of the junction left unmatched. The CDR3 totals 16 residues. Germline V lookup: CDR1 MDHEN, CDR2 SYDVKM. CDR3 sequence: CASQPGQAKNSYEQYF. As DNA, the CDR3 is TGTGCCAGTCAACCGGGACAGGCAAAAAACTCCTACGAGCAGTACTTC.

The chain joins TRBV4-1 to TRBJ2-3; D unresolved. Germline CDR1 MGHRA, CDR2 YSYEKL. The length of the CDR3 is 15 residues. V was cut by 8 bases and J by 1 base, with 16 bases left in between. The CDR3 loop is CASRDSRKRTDTQYF. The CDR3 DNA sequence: TGCGCCAGCCGAGATTCGCGGAAACGCACAGATACGCAGTATTTT.

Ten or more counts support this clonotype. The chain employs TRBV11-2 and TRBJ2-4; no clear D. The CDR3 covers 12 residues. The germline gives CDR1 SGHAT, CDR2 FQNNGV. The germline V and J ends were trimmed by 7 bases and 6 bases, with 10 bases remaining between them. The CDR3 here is CASTTRLNIQYF. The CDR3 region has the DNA TGTGCCAGCACCACCAGGCTAAACATTCAGTACTTC.

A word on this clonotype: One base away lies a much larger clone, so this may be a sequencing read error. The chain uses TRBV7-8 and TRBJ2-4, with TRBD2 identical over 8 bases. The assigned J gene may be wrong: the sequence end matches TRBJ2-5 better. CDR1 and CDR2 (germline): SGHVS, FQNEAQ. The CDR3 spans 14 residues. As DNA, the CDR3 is TGTGCCGGCAGCCCAGGACTAGCTAGGGAGACCCAGTACTTC. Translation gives CAGSPGLARETQYF.